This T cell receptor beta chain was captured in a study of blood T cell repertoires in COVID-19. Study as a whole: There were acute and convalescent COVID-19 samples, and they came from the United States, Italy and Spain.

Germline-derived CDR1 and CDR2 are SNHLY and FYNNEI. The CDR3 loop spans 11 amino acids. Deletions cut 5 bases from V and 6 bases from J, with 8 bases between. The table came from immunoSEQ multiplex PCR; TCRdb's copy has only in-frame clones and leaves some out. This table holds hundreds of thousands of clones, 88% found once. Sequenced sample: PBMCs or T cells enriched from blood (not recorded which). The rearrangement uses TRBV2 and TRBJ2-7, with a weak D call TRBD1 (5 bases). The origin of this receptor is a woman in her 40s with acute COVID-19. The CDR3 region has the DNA TGTGCCAGCAGTACAGGATTCGAGCAGTACTTC. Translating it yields CASSTGFEQYF. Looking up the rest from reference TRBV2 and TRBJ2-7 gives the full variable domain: EPEVTQTPSHQVTQMGQEVILRCVPISNHLYFYWYRQILGQKVEFLVSFYNNEISEKSEIFDDQFSVERPDGSNFTLKIRSTKLEDSAMYFCASSTGFEQYFGPGTRLTVT.